These T cell receptor beta chains were read from a single sample in a study of blood T cell repertoires in COVID-19. The table came from immunoSEQ multiplex PCR; TCRdb's copy has only in-frame clones and leaves some out. The sample consists of about 250,000 clones, about nine tenths of them appearing once. Sequenced: peripheral blood. The receptors derive from an older woman who had recovered from COVID-19. The CDR3 runs from the conserved cysteine through the conserved F or W. The order of the fields is clone size, V gene, D gene, J gene, CDR3 DNA, CDR3 protein. D genes are given only for firm matches. Part of the rows lack a size; the others show once, few, many or a class for expanded clones.

abundance: NA
v_gene: TRBV6-2/TRBV6-3
d_gene: TRBD1
j_gene: TRBJ1-4
CDR3nt: TGTGCCAGCAGTCCCGGGACAGGGAGAGAAAAACTGTTTTTT
CDR3aa: CASSPGTGREKLFF

abundance: NA
v_gene: TRBV5-1
d_gene: NA
j_gene: TRBJ2-7
CDR3nt: TGCGCCAGCAGCTCTCGGACATTCTACGAGCAGTACTTC
CDR3aa: CASSSRTFYEQYF

abundance: NA
v_gene: TRBV5-1
d_gene: TRBD1
j_gene: TRBJ2-7
CDR3nt: TGCGCCAGCAGCTTGGGGGGACAGGACCGCGAGCAGTACTTC
CDR3aa: CASSLGGQDREQYF

abundance: NA
v_gene: TRBV12-3/TRBV12-4
d_gene: NA
j_gene: TRBJ1-5
CDR3nt: TGTGCCAGCAGTTTAGACAGCCATCAGCCCCAGCATTTT
CDR3aa: CASSLDSHQPQHF

abundance: NA
v_gene: TRBV28
d_gene: TRBD2
j_gene: TRBJ2-6
CDR3nt: TGTGCCAGCAGGGCGGGACTAGGAAAGGGAGGGGCCAACGTCCTGACTTTC
CDR3aa: CASRAGLGKGGANVLTF

abundance: NA
v_gene: TRBV28
d_gene: NA
j_gene: TRBJ2-2
CDR3nt: TGTGCCAGCAGCCCCCCATCCACCGGGGAGCTGTTTTTT
CDR3aa: CASSPPSTGELFF

abundance: NA
v_gene: TRBV4-3
d_gene: TRBD1
j_gene: TRBJ1-5
CDR3nt: TGCGCCAGCAGCCGGGGACAGGCCCGGGGTCAGCCCCAGCATTTT
CDR3aa: CASSRGQARGQPQHF

abundance: NA
v_gene: TRBV7-2
d_gene: TRBD2
j_gene: TRBJ2-7
CDR3nt: TGTGCCAGCAGCCCCTGGACTAGCGGGGGCTCCTACGAGCAGTACTTC
CDR3aa: CASSPWTSGGSYEQYF

abundance: NA
v_gene: TRBV28
d_gene: NA
j_gene: TRBJ2-3
CDR3nt: TGTGCCAGCAGTTTTAAGTCGGACAGACCTGTAGGGGATACGCAGTATTTT
CDR3aa: CASSFKSDRPVGDTQYF

abundance: NA
v_gene: TRBV7-8
d_gene: TRBD1
j_gene: TRBJ2-7
CDR3nt: TGTGCCAGCAGCTATCAGGGGGCCGGGGCCTACGAGCAGTACTTC
CDR3aa: CASSYQGAGAYEQYF

abundance: NA
v_gene: TRBV5-1
d_gene: TRBD1
j_gene: TRBJ1-5
CDR3nt: TGCGCCAGCAGCATAACAGGGGCTTCTTTCCAGCCCCAGCATTTT
CDR3aa: CASSITGASFQPQHF

abundance: few
v_gene: TRBV4-1
d_gene: NA
j_gene: TRBJ1-6
CDR3nt: TGCGCCAGCAGCCTACTACAAGGTCAGGGCGCGTCACCCCTCCACTTT
CDR3aa: CASSLLQGQGASPLHF

abundance: NA
v_gene: TRBV6-5
d_gene: TRBD2
j_gene: TRBJ2-3
CDR3nt: TGTGCCACCAGAGCGGGGGGGCGCCCAGATACGCAGTATTTT
CDR3aa: CATRAGGRPDTQYF

abundance: NA
v_gene: TRBV7-3
d_gene: TRBD1
j_gene: TRBJ1-2
CDR3nt: TGTGCCAGCGCAAGGGCAGGGGGCGAGGTTGGCTACACCTTC
CDR3aa: CASARAGGEVGYTF

abundance: NA
v_gene: TRBV19
d_gene: TRBD1
j_gene: TRBJ1-2
CDR3nt: TGTGCCAGTACCACCTCCCCCGACAGGGGACGAGAAAACTATGGCTACACCTTC
CDR3aa: CASTTSPDRGRENYGYTF

abundance: once
v_gene: TRBV27
d_gene: NA
j_gene: TRBJ1-2
CDR3nt: TGTGCCAGCAGCCCACGTAGAGGGTTATCCTATGGCTACACCTTC
CDR3aa: CASSPRRGLSYGYTF

abundance: NA
v_gene: TRBV5-8
d_gene: TRBD1
j_gene: TRBJ2-1
CDR3nt: TGTGCCAGCAGCTGGGGACAGGGGGCCGCTGAGCAGTTCTTC
CDR3aa: CASSWGQGAAEQFF

abundance: NA
v_gene: TRBV7-8
d_gene: TRBD1
j_gene: TRBJ2-3
CDR3nt: TGTGCCAGCAGCTTAGCGGCGGGACAGGGTCCGGGTTCAGATACGCAGTATTTT
CDR3aa: CASSLAAGQGPGSDTQYF

abundance: NA
v_gene: TRBV6-5
d_gene: TRBD1
j_gene: TRBJ1-4
CDR3nt: TGTGCCAGCAGGGGACAGGGGAATGAAAAACTGTTTTTT
CDR3aa: CASRGQGNEKLFF

abundance: few
v_gene: TRBV24-1
d_gene: NA
j_gene: TRBJ1-2
CDR3nt: TGTGCCACCAGTGGGTACCCGGCTAACTATGGCTACACCTTC
CDR3aa: CATSGYPANYGYTF

abundance: NA
v_gene: TRBV3-1/TRBV3-2
d_gene: TRBD1
j_gene: TRBJ1-6
CDR3nt: TGTGCCAGCAGCCATCGCCGCGGACAGGGAGGGACACCCCTCCACTTT
CDR3aa: CASSHRRGQGGTPLHF

abundance: NA
v_gene: TRBV7-9
d_gene: NA
j_gene: TRBJ2-2
CDR3nt: TGTGCCAGCAGCCCCCACATTGTCGGGGAGCTGTTTTTT
CDR3aa: CASSPHIVGELFF

abundance: NA
v_gene: TRBV29-1
d_gene: NA
j_gene: TRBJ1-2
CDR3nt: TGCAGCGCCGGGGAGGTTTGGGGTGGCTACACCTTC
CDR3aa: CSAGEVWGGYTF

abundance: NA
v_gene: TRBV28
d_gene: TRBD1
j_gene: TRBJ2-5
CDR3nt: TGTGCCAGCAGTTTATTAGCGGGACAGGGGGCCGAATTTGCCCAGTACTTC
CDR3aa: CASSLLAGQGAEFAQYF

abundance: NA
v_gene: TRBV13
d_gene: NA
j_gene: TRBJ2-5
CDR3nt: TGTGCCAGCAGCGGGGGGACAGTCCAAGAGACCCAGTACTTC
CDR3aa: CASSGGTVQETQYF

abundance: NA
v_gene: TRBV28
d_gene: NA
j_gene: TRBJ1-2
CDR3nt: TGTGCCAGCAGTTTACCGGGTCCGGGCTATGGCTACACCTTC
CDR3aa: CASSLPGPGYGYTF

abundance: NA
v_gene: TRBV7-2
d_gene: NA
j_gene: TRBJ2-2
CDR3nt: TGTGCCAGCAGCATCCAGGGAAACACCGGGGAGCTGTTTTTT
CDR3aa: CASSIQGNTGELFF

abundance: NA
v_gene: TRBV5-1
d_gene: NA
j_gene: TRBJ1-5
CDR3nt: TGCGCCAGCAGCTTGGGGGACATCAACAGCGGTCAGCCCCAGCATTTT
CDR3aa: CASSLGDINSGQPQHF

abundance: NA
v_gene: TRBV28
d_gene: NA
j_gene: TRBJ1-5
CDR3nt: TGTGCCAGCAGGCCCCGCGGGGGGGGGCGCAATCAGCCCCAGCATTTT
CDR3aa: CASRPRGGGRNQPQHF

abundance: NA
v_gene: TRBV28
d_gene: TRBD1
j_gene: TRBJ1-3
CDR3nt: TGTGCCAGCAGTTCGGTGACAGGGAGCGGAAACACCATATATTTT
CDR3aa: CASSSVTGSGNTIYF

abundance: NA
v_gene: TRBV7-9
d_gene: TRBD1
j_gene: TRBJ1-2
CDR3nt: TGTGCCAGCAGCCCCCACCTGGTTCGGGACAGCTACGACTATGGCTACACCTTC
CDR3aa: CASSPHLVRDSYDYGYTF

abundance: NA
v_gene: TRBV7-2
d_gene: TRBD1
j_gene: TRBJ2-5
CDR3nt: TGTGCCAGCAGCTTCGGACAGGCTCTGGGAGAGACCCAGTACTTC
CDR3aa: CASSFGQALGETQYF

abundance: NA
v_gene: TRBV6-5
d_gene: NA
j_gene: TRBJ1-2
CDR3nt: TGTGCCAGCATACGAACGGCCGGCCGAGGGTATGGCTACACCTTC
CDR3aa: CASIRTAGRGYGYTF

abundance: once
v_gene: TRBV7-7
d_gene: TRBD1
j_gene: TRBJ1-2
CDR3nt: TGTGCTAGCAGCTCCTGGGGACAGGGTAGTGGCTACACCTTC
CDR3aa: CASSSWGQGSGYTF

abundance: NA
v_gene: TRBV11-2
d_gene: NA
j_gene: TRBJ1-2
CDR3nt: TGTGCCAGCAGCTTTACAGGGTCTGGGGCGGGTTATGGCTACACCTTC
CDR3aa: CASSFTGSGAGYGYTF

abundance: NA
v_gene: TRBV24-1
d_gene: NA
j_gene: TRBJ1-2
CDR3nt: TGTGCCACCAGTGACCCCAGGAAGGACAGCTTCTATGGCTACACCTTC
CDR3aa: CATSDPRKDSFYGYTF

abundance: once
v_gene: TRBV5-1
d_gene: NA
j_gene: TRBJ2-5
CDR3nt: TGCGCCAGCAGCTTCAACGGGGAAGAGACCCAGTACTTC
CDR3aa: CASSFNGEETQYF

abundance: NA
v_gene: TRBV4-3
d_gene: TRBD1
j_gene: TRBJ1-2
CDR3nt: TGCGCCAGCTCTCCCCTGGGGACAGGGACCTATGGCTACACCTTC
CDR3aa: CASSPLGTGTYGYTF